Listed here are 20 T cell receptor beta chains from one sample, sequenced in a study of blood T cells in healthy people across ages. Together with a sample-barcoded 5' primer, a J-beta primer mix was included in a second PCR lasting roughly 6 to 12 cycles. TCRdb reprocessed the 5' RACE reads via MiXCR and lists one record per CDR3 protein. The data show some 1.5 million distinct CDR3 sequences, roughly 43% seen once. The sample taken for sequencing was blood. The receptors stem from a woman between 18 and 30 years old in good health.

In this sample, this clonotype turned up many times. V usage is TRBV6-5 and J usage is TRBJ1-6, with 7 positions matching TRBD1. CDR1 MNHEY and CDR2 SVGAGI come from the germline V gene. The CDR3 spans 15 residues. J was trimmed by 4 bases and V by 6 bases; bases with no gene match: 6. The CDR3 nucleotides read TGTGCCAGCAGACGAGACAGGGCTTATAATTCACCCCTCCACTTT. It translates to CASRRDRAYNSPLHF.

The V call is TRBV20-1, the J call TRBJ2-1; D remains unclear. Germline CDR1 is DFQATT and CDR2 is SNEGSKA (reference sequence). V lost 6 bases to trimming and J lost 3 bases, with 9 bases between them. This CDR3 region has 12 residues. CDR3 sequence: CSAIHDYNEQFF. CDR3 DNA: TGCAGTGCAATCCACGACTACAATGAGCAGTTCTTC.

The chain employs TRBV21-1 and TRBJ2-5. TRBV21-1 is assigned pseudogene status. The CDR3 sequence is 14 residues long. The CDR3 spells CASSKASGHETQYF. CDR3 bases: TGTGCCAGCAGCAAAGCGTCGGGGCACGAGACCCAGTACTTC.

The CDR3 DNA reads as TGCAGTGCTAGAGTAGCGGGAGGGTTGGACGAGCAGTTCTTC. Its protein is CSARVAGGLDEQFF. The genes are TRBV20-1 and TRBJ2-1, with 11 bases identical to TRBD2. Germline CDR1 and CDR2: DFQATT and SNEGSKA (reference sequence). This CDR3 has 14 amino acids. Trimming took 1 base from V and 10 from J; bases not matched to a gene: 6.

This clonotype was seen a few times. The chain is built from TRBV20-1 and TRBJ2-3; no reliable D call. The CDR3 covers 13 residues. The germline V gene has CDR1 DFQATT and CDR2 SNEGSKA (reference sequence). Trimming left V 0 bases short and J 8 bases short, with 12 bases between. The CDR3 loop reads CSARDGPMATQYF. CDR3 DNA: TGCAGTGCTAGAGATGGCCCTATGGCTACGCAGTATTTT.

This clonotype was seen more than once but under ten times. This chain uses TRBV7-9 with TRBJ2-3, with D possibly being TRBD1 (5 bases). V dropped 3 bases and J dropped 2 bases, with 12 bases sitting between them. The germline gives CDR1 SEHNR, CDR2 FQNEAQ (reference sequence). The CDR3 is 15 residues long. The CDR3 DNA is TGTGCCAGCAGCTTGTCGACAGACACCACAGATACGCAGTATTTT. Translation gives CASSLSTDTTDTQYF. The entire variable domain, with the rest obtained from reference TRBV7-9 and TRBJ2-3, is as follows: DTGVSQNPRHKITKRGQNVTFRCDPISEHNRLYWYRQTLGQGPEFLTYFQNEAQLEKSRLLSDRFSAERPKGSFSTLEIQRTEQGDSAMYLCASSLSTDTTDTQYFGPGTRLTVL.

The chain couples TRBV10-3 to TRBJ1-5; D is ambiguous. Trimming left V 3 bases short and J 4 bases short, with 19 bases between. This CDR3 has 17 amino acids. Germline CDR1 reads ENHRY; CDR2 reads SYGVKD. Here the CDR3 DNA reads TGTGCCATCAGTGATGACATAGTACCCAGAAATAATCAGCCCCAGCATTTT. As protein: CAISDDIVPRNNQPQHF.

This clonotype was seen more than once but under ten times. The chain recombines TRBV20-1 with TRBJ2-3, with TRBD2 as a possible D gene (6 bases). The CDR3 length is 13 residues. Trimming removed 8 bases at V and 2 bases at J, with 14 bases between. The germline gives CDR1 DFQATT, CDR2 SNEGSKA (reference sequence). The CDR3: CSRQTRPTDTQYF. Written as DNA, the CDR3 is TGCAGTCGACAGACTAGGCCCACAGATACGCAGTATTTT.

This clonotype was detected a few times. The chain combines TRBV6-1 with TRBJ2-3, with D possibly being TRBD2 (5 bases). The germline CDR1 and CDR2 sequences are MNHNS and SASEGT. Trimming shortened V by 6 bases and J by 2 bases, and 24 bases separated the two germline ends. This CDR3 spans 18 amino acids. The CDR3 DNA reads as TGTGCCAGCAGCCCCCGCGGGTTATGGGATCTAATCACAGATACGCAGTATTTT. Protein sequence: CASSPRGLWDLITDTQYF.

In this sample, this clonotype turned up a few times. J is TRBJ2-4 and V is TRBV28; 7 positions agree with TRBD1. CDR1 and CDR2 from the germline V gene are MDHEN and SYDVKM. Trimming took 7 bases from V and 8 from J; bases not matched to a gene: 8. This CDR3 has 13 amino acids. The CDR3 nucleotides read TGTGCCAGCACCGAAACAGGGGCGGACATTCAGTACTTC. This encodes CASTETGADIQYF.

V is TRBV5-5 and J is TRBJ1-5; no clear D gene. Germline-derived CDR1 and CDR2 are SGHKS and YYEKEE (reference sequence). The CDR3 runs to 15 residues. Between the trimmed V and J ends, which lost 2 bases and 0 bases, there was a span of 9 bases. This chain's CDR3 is CASSFGPTSNQPQHF. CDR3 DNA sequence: TGTGCCAGCAGCTTCGGGCCGACTAGCAATCAGCCCCAGCATTTT.

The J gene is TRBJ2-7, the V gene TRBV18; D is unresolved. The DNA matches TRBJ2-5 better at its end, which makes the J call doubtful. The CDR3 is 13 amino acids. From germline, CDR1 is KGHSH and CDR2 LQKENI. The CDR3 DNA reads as TGTGCCAGCTCACCAAACTTTGGAGAGACCCAGTACTTC. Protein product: CASSPNFGETQYF.

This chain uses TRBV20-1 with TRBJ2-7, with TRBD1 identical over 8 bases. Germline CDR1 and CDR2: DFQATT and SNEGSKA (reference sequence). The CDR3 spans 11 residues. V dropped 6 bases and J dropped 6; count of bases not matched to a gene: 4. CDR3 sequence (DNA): TGCAGTGCCAACAGGGGGACCGAGCAGTACTTC. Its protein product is CSANRGTEQYF.

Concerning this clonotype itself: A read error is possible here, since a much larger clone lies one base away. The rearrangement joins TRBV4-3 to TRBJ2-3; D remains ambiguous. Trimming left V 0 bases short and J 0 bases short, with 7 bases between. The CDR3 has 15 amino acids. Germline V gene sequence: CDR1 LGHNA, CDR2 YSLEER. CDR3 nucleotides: TGCGCCAGCAGCCAAGACATTCCTAGCACAGATACGCAGTATTTT. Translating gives CASSQDIPSTDTQYF.

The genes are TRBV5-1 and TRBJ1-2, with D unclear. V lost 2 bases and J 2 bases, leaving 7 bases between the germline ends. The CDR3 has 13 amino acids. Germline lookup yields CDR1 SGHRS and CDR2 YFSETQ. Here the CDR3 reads CASSFQENYGYTF. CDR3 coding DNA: TGCGCCAGCAGCTTCCAGGAGAACTATGGCTACACCTTC.

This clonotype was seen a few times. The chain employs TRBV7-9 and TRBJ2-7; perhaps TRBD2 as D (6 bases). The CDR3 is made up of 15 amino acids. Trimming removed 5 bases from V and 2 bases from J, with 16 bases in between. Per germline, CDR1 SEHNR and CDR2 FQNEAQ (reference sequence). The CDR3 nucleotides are TGTGCCAGCAGCAACATCCTAGCGAGCCCCTACGAGCAGTACTTC. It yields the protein CASSNILASPYEQYF.

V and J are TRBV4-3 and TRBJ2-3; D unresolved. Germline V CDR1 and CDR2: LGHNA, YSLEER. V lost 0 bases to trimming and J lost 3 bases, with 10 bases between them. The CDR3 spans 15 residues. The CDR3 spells CASSQDGWATDTQYF. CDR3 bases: TGCGCCAGCAGCCAAGACGGGTGGGCGACAGATACGCAGTATTTT.

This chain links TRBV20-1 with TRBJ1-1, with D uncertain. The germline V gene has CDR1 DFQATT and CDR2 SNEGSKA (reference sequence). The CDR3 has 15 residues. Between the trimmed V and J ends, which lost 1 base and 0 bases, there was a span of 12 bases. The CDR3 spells CSARGSMGVNTEAFF. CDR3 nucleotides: TGCAGTGCTAGAGGTTCGATGGGAGTGAACACTGAAGCTTTCTTT.

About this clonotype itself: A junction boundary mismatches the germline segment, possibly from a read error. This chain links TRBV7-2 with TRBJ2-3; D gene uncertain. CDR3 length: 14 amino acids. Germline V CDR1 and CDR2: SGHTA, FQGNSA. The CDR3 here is CARSSRAPRDTQYF. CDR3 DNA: TGTGCCCGCAGCTCCCGGGCTCCCCGGGATACGCAGTATTTT.

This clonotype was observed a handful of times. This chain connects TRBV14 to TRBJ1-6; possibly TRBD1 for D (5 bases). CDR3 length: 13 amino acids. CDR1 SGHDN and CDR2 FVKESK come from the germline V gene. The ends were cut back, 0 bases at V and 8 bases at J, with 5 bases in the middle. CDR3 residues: CASSQEQDSPLHF. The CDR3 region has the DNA TGTGCCAGCAGCCAAGAACAGGATTCACCCCTCCACTTT.